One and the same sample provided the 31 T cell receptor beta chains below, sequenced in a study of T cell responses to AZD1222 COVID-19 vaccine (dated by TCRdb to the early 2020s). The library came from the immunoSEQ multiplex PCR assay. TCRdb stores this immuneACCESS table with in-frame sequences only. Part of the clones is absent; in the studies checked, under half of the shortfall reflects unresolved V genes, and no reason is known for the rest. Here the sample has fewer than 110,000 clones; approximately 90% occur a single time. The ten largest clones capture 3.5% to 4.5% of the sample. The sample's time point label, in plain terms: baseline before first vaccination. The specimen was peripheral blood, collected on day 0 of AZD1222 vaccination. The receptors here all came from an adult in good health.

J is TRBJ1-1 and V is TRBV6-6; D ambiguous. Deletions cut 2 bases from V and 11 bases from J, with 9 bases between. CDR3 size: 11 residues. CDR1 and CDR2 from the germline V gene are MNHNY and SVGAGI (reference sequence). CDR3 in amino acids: CASSYDLGAFF. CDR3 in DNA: TGTGCCAGCAGTTACGACCTGGGGGCTTTCTTT.

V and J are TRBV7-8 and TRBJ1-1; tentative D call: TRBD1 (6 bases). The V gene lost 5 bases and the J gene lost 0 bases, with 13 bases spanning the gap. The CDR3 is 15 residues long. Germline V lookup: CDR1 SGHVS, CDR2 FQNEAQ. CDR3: CASSAPTGLNTEAFF. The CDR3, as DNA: TGTGCCAGCAGCGCCCCCACAGGGCTGAACACTGAAGCTTTCTTT.

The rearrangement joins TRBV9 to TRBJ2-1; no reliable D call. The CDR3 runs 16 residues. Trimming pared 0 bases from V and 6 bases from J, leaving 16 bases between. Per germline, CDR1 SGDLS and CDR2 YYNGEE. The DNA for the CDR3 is TGTGCCAGCAGCGTAGGTGGAAAGGGATTAGGCAATGAGCAGTTCTTC. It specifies CASSVGGKGLGNEQFF. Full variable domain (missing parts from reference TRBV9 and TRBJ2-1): DSGVTQTPKHLITATGQRVTLRCSPRSGDLSVYWYQQSLDQGLQFLIQYYNGEERAKGNILERFSAQQFPDLHSELNLSSLELGDSALYFCASSVGGKGLGNEQFFGPGTRLTVL.

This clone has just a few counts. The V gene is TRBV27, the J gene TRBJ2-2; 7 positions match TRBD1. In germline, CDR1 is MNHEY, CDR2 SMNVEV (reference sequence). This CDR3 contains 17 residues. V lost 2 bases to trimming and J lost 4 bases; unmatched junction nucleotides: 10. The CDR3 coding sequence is TGTGCCAGCAGTTTAGAGCCTACAGGGGTTCGCACCGGGGAGCTGTTTTTT. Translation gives CASSLEPTGVRTGELFF.

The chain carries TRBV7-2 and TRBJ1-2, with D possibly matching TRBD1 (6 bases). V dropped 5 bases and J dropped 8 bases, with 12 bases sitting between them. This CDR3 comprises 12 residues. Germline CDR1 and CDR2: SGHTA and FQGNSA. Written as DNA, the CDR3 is TGTGCCAGCAGCCCAGGGGTTTGGGGCTACACCTTC. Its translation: CASSPGVWGYTF.

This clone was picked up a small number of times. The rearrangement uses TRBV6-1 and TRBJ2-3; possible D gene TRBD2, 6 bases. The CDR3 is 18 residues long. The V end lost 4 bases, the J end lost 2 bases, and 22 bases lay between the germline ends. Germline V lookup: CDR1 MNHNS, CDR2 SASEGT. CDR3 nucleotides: TGTGCCAGCAGTGCCCCGGAAGGGACTCACGGAGACACAGATACGCAGTATTTT. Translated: CASSAPEGTHGDTDTQYF.

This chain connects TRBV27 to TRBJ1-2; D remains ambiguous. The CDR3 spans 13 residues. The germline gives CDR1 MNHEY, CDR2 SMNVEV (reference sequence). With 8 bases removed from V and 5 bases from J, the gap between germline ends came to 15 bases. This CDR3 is CASRDRTMYGYTF. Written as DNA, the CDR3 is TGTGCCAGCCGCGACCGGACTATGTATGGCTACACCTTC.

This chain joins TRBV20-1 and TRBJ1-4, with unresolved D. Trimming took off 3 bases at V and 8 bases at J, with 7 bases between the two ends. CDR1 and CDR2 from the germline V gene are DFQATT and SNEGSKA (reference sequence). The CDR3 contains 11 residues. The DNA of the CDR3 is TGCAGTGCTAGGCGCCGGGAAAAACTGTTTTTT. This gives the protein CSARRREKLFF.

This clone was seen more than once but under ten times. The chain's CDR3 is CASSQDMYYEQYF. CDR3 DNA: TGCGCCAGCAGCCAAGACATGTACTACGAGCAGTACTTC. The chain joins TRBV4-1 to TRBJ2-7, with D uncertain. The germline V gene has CDR1 MGHRA and CDR2 YSYEKL. V gave up 0 bases and J gave up 3 bases, with 6 bases separating them. The CDR3 loop spans 13 amino acids.

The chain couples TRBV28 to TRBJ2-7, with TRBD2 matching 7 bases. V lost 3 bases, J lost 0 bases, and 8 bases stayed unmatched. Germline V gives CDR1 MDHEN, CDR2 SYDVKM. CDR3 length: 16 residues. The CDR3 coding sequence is TGTGCCAGCAGTTTTGAGCTAGCGGTCCTCTCCTACGAGCAGTACTTC. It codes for CASSFELAVLSYEQYF.

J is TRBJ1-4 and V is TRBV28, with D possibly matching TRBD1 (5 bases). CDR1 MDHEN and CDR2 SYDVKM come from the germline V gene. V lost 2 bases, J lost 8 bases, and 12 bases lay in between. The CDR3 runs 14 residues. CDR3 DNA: TGTGCCAGCAGTTTAAGGGGATTAGCCGAAAAACTGTTTTTT. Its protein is CASSLRGLAEKLFF.

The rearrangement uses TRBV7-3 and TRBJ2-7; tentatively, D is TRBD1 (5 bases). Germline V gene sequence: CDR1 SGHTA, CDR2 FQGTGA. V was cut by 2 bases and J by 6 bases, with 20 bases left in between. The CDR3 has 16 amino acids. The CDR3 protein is CASSLGWGSPFAEQYF. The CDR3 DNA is TGTGCCAGCAGCTTAGGGTGGGGCAGCCCCTTCGCCGAGCAGTACTTC.

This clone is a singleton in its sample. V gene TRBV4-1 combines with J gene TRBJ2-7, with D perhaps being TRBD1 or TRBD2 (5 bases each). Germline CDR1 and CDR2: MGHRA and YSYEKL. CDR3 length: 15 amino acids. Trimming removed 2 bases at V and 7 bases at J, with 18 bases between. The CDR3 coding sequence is TGCGCCAGCAGCCAATTCTCCGGGACCCCCTCGGAGCAGTACTTC. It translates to CASSQFSGTPSEQYF.

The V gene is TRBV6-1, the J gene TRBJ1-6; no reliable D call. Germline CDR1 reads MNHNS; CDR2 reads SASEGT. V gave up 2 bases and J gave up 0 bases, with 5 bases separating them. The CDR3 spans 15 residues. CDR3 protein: CASSERISYNSPLHF. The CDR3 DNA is TGTGCCAGCAGTGAAAGAATCTCCTATAATTCACCCCTCCACTTT.

The CDR3 reads CASSLSGYRAFF. CDR3 coding DNA: TGTGCCAGCAGCCTCTCTGGGTATAGGGCTTTCTTT. The rearrangement uses TRBV14 and TRBJ1-1; no reliable D call. In germline, CDR1 is SGHDN, CDR2 FVKESK. The CDR3 loop spans 12 amino acids. V lost 4 bases and J lost 11, with 14 bases in between.

The CDR3 nucleotides are TGCGCCAGCAGCCAAGCCAGGATCGATGAAAAACTGTTTTTT. Residues: CASSQARIDEKLFF. V is TRBV4-1 and J is TRBJ1-4; no definite D call. The V end lost 1 base, the J end lost 6 bases, and 9 bases lay between the germline ends. The CDR3 has 14 amino acids. The germline V gene encodes CDR1 MGHRA and CDR2 YSYEKL.

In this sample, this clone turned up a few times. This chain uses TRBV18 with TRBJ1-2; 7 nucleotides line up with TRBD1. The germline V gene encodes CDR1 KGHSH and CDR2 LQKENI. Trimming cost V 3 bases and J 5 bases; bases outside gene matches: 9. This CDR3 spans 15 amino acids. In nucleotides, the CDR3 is TGTGCCAGCTCACCCTCCGGACAGGATTCTTATGGCTACACCTTC. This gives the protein CASSPSGQDSYGYTF.

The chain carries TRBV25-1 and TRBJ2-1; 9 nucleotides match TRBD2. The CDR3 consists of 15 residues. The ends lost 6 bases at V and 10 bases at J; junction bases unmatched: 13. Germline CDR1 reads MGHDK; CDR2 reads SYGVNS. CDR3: CASRESGSGRGEQFF. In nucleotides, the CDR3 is TGTGCCAGCAGGGAGTCTGGTAGCGGGAGAGGAGAGCAGTTCTTC.

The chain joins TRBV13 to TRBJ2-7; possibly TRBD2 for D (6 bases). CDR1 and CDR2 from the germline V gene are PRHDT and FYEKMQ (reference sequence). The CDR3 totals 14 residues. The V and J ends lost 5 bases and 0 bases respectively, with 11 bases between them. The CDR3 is CASSRREVSYEQYF. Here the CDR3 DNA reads TGTGCCAGCAGCCGGAGGGAGGTCTCCTACGAGCAGTACTTC.

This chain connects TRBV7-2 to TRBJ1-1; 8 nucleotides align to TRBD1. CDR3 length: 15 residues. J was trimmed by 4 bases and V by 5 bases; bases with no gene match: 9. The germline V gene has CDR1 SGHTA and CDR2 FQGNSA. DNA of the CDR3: TGTGCCAGCAGCCTACGGACAGGGCGAGTCACTGAAGCTTTCTTT. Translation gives CASSLRTGRVTEAFF.

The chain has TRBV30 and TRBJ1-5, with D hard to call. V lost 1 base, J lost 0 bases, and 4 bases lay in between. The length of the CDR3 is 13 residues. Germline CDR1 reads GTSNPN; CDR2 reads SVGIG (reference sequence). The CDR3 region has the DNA TGTGCCTGGAGTGACAGTAGCAATCAGCCCCAGCATTTT. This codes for CAWSDSSNQPQHF.

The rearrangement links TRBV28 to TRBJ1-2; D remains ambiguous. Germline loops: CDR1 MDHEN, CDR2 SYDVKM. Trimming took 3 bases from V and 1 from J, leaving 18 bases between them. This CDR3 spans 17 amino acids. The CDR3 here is CASSFVRASGLNYGYTF. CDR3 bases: TGTGCCAGCAGTTTTGTAAGGGCTTCGGGCCTTAACTATGGCTACACCTTC.

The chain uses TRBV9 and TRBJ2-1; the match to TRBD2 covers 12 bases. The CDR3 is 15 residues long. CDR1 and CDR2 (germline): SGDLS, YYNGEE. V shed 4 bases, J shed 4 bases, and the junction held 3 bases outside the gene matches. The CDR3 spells CASSRTSGVYNEQFF. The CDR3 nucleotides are TGTGCCAGCAGCCGGACTAGCGGGGTTTACAATGAGCAGTTCTTC.

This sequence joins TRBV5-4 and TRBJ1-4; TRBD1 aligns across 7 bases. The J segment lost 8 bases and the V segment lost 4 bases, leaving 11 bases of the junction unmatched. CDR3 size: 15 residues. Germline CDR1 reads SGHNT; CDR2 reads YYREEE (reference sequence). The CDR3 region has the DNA TGTGCCAGCAGCATATACAGGGGAGGTGACGAAAAACTGTTTTTT. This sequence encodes CASSIYRGGDEKLFF. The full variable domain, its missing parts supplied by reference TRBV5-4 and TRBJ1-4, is ETGVTQSPTHLIKTRGQQVTLRCSSQSGHNTVSWYQQALGQGPQFIFQYYREEENGRGNFPPRFSGLQFPNYSSELNVNALELDDSALYLCASSIYRGGDEKLFFGSGTQLSVL.

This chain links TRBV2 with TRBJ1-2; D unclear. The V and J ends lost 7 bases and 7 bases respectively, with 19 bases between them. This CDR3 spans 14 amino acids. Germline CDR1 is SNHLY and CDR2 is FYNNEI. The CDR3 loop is CASTLPEGGSGYTF. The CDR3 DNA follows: TGTGCCAGCACCTTACCAGAGGGAGGGAGTGGCTACACCTTC.

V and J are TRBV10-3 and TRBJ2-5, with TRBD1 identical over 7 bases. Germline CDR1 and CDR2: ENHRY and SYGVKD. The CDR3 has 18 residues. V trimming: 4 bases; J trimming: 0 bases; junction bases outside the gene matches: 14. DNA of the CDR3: TGTGCCATCAGTGGCGAGGGGGCGGTGATTGGGTACCAAGAGACCCAGTACTTC. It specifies CAISGEGAVIGYQETQYF.

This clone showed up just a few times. The CDR3 reads CASSQERSQGAFF. DNA for the CDR3: TGCGCCAGCAGCCAAGAGAGAAGCCAGGGGGCTTTCTTT. This chain links TRBV4-3 with TRBJ1-1; the D gene is possibly TRBD1 (6 bases). The ends were cut back, 0 bases at V and 11 bases at J, with 13 bases in the middle. This CDR3 contains 13 residues. Germline values: CDR1 LGHNA, CDR2 YSLEER.

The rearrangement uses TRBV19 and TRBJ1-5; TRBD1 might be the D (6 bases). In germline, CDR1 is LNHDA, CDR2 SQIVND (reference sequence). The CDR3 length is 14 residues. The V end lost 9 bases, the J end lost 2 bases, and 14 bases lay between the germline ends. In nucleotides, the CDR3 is TGTGCCAGAGTCAAGGACAGAGGCAATCAGCCCCAGCATTTT. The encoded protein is CARVKDRGNQPQHF.

The CDR3 sequence: CASRLRGDTEAFF. The DNA for the CDR3 is TGTGCCAGCAGGTTAAGGGGGGACACTGAAGCTTTCTTT. V gene TRBV7-9 combines with J gene TRBJ1-1; weak D call: TRBD1 (6 bases). The CDR3 runs to 13 residues. With 6 bases removed from V and 3 bases from J, the gap between germline ends came to 11 bases. Germline V gene sequence: CDR1 SEHNR, CDR2 FQNEAQ (reference sequence).

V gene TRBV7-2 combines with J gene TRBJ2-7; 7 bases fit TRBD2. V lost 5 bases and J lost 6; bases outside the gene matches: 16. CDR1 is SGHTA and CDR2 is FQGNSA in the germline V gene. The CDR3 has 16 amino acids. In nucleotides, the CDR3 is TGTGCCAGCAGCCCCCCAATGGGGGGGGGAAAACTCGAGCAGTACTTC. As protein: CASSPPMGGGKLEQYF.

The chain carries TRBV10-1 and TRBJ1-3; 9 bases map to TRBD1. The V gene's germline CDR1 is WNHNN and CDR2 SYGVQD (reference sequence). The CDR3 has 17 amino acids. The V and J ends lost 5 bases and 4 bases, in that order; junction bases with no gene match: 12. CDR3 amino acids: CASSNPSGTGKGNTIYF. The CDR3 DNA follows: TGCGCCAGCAGTAATCCGTCCGGGACAGGGAAGGGAAACACCATATATTTT.